Presented here are 13 T cell receptor beta chains from one specimen sequenced in a study of beta chain features in type 1 diabetes. The whole isolated RNA underwent reverse transcription, so sequencing captured expressed TCRB transcripts. Only in-frame clones appear in the TCRdb table, and some are missing; sequencing was by immunoSEQ multiplex PCR. This sample has 350,000 to 450,000 clones, with around 16% found just once. Source material: naive CD4+ T cells from blood. These receptors originate from a woman between 18 and 29 years old in good health.

This clone has more than one count but fewer than ten. The J gene is TRBJ2-1, the V gene TRBV4-1; 8 bases map to TRBD1. Germline trimming cut 0 bases from V and 8 bases from J; bases unmatched to any gene: 6. CDR1 and CDR2 (germline): MGHRA, YSYEKL. This CDR3 has 15 residues. The CDR3 region has the DNA TGCGCCAGCAGCCAAGATCGGCAGGGGGCCTATGAGCAGTTCTTC. This translates into CASSQDRQGAYEQFF.

The chain carries TRBV18 and TRBJ2-1; 9 positions match TRBD1. There are 13 residues in the CDR3. Per germline, CDR1 KGHSH and CDR2 LQKENI. Trimming took 2 bases from V and 7 from J; bases not matched to a gene: 0. In DNA form, the CDR3 reads TGTGCCAGCTCACCAGGGACAGGGAATGAGCAGTTCTTC. Encoded protein: CASSPGTGNEQFF.

This clone was observed a handful of times. This chain joins TRBV30 and TRBJ1-1; 9 bases match TRBD1. The V gene's germline CDR1 is GTSNPN and CDR2 SVGIG (reference sequence). This CDR3 spans 12 amino acids. The J segment lost 5 bases and the V segment lost 5 bases, leaving 3 bases of the junction unmatched. CDR3 sequence reads: CAWGQGRTEAFF. CDR3 in DNA: TGTGCCTGGGGACAGGGGCGGACTGAAGCTTTCTTT.

This chain links TRBV6-5 with TRBJ2-7, with D maybe TRBD2 (6 bases). Germline loops: CDR1 MNHEY, CDR2 SVGAGI. V dropped 5 bases and J dropped 3 bases, with 17 bases sitting between them. The CDR3 runs 15 residues. The CDR3 reads CASSTTSSAHYEQYF. The CDR3 nucleotides read TGTGCCAGCAGTACGACGTCTAGCGCTCACTACGAGCAGTACTTC.

This chain connects TRBV7-9 to TRBJ2-5; perhaps TRBD2 as D (5 bases). The length of the CDR3 is 13 residues. The germline V and J ends were trimmed by 4 bases and 2 bases, with 8 bases remaining between them. Germline V gives CDR1 SEHNR, CDR2 FQNEAQ (reference sequence). This chain's CDR3 is CASSSPGQETQYF. DNA for the CDR3: TGTGCCAGCAGCTCACCGGGGCAAGAGACCCAGTACTTC.

This clone was observed a few times. The rearrangement joins TRBV27 to TRBJ1-3; no definite D call. The CDR3 length is 15 residues. V was pared by 4 bases and J by 3 bases, with 13 bases between. The germline V gene has CDR1 MNHEY and CDR2 SMNVEV (reference sequence). The CDR3, as DNA: TGTGCCAGCAGTTCTGTCCCCTTCGGTGGAAACACCATATATTTT. Protein sequence: CASSSVPFGGNTIYF.

This chain links TRBV6-5 with TRBJ1-1, with TRBD1 identical over 7 bases. Germline CDR1 and CDR2: MNHEY and SVGAGI. The V and J ends lost 6 bases and 8 bases, in that order; junction bases with no gene match: 9. The length of the CDR3 is 13 residues. The CDR3 sequence: CASRPDRVKEAFF. CDR3 coding DNA: TGTGCCAGCAGACCCGACAGGGTTAAGGAAGCTTTCTTT.

This rearrangement joins TRBV18 to TRBJ1-3; maybe TRBD1 (5 bases). V lost 1 base to trimming and J lost 0 bases, with 10 bases between them. Germline V gene data show CDR1 as KGHSH and CDR2 as LQKENI. This CDR3 spans 16 amino acids. CDR3 amino acids: CASSPLDTYSGNTIYF. In nucleotides, the CDR3 is TGTGCCAGCTCACCACTGGACACTTACTCTGGAAACACCATATATTTT. The complete variable domain, with remaining parts taken from reference TRBV18 and TRBJ1-3, reads NAGVMQNPRHLVRRRGQEARLRCSPMKGHSHVYWYRQLPEEGLKFMVYLQKENIIDESGMPKERFSAEFPKEGPSILRIQQVVRGDSAAYFCASSPLDTYSGNTIYFGEGSWLTVV.

The chain joins TRBV5-4 to TRBJ2-5, with TRBD2 identical over 10 bases. Germline lookup yields CDR1 SGHNT and CDR2 YYREEE (reference sequence). J lost 5 bases, V lost 1 base, and 14 bases had no gene match. The CDR3 has 18 amino acids. The CDR3 coding sequence is TGTGCCAGCAGCTTGACTAAAAAGGCTAGCGGGAGTAGGGAGACCCAGTACTTC. Encoded protein: CASSLTKKASGSRETQYF. The complete variable domain, with remaining parts taken from reference TRBV5-4 and TRBJ2-5, reads ETGVTQSPTHLIKTRGQQVTLRCSSQSGHNTVSWYQQALGQGPQFIFQYYREEENGRGNFPPRFSGLQFPNYSSELNVNALELDDSALYLCASSLTKKASGSRETQYFGPGTRLLVL.

This clone showed up just a few times. The chain couples TRBV4-1 to TRBJ1-2, with 7 bases matching TRBD1. The CDR3 has 12 amino acids. The germline gives CDR1 MGHRA, CDR2 YSYEKL. Losses at the gene ends were 0 bases for V and 14 bases for J; bases not matched to a gene: 6. CDR3 DNA sequence: TGCGCCAGCAGCCAAGATGTCAGGGGGGCGACCTTC. It specifies CASSQDVRGATF.

This chain joins TRBV7-3 and TRBJ2-6; TRBD2 is a possible D gene (5 bases). Deletions cut 2 bases from V and 0 bases from J, with 5 bases between. Germline lookup yields CDR1 SGHTA and CDR2 FQGTGA. The CDR3 sequence is 15 residues long. In DNA, the CDR3 is TGTGCCAGCAGCTTAGCGGGCTCTGGGGCCAACGTCCTGACTTTC. This gives the protein CASSLAGSGANVLTF.

This clone was found a few times. The rearrangement joins TRBV7-2 to TRBJ2-1; no definite D call. Germline lookup yields CDR1 SGHTA and CDR2 FQGNSA. This CDR3 contains 11 residues. V lost 4 bases, J lost 8 bases, and 6 bases lay in between. The CDR3 DNA reads TGTGCCAGCAGCTCAGCCGATGAGCAGTTCTTC. Its translation: CASSSADEQFF. Full variable domain (outside the CDR3, taken from reference TRBV7-2 and TRBJ2-1): GAGVSQSPSNKVTEKGKDVELRCDPISGHTALYWYRQSLGQGLEFLIYFQGNSAPDKSGLPSDRFSAERTGGSVSTLTIQRTQQEDSAVYLCASSSADEQFFGPGTRLTVL.

The count of this clone is one. This chain uses TRBV2 with TRBJ2-5, with TRBD2 matching over 13 bases. The germline V gene has CDR1 SNHLY and CDR2 FYNNEI. The CDR3 spans 16 residues. After removal of 8 bases from V and 4 bases from J, the junction contained 10 bases not matched to a gene. The CDR3 DNA reads as TGTGCCAGCGCAAGGCGCACTAGCGGGAGGGGAGAGACCCAGTACTTC. It yields the protein CASARRTSGRGETQYF.